The 9 T cell receptor beta chains given below trace back to one sample, sequenced in a study of blood T cell repertoires in COVID-19 (dated by TCRdb to about 2020). Library construction relied on the immunoSEQ multiplex PCR assay. TCRdb stores this immuneACCESS table with in-frame sequences only. Part of the clones is absent; in the studies checked, under half of the shortfall reflects unresolved V genes, and no reason is known for the rest. Across this sample there are 150,000 to 200,000 clones, with around 73% seen only once. The ten largest make up around 16% of the sample. Sequencing was done on a sample of PBMCs or T cells enriched from blood (not recorded which). The receptor source for this set is a woman in her forties or fifties who had recovered from COVID-19.

The chain couples TRBV18 to TRBJ2-7; D is possibly TRBD2 (6 bases). The CDR3 contains 14 residues. Trimming took 1 base from V and 2 from J, leaving 9 bases between them. Germline V CDR1 and CDR2: KGHSH, LQKENI. CDR3 protein: CASSPRPGAYEQYF. In DNA form, the CDR3 reads TGTGCCAGCTCACCACGTCCGGGAGCCTACGAGCAGTACTTC.

CDR3 in amino acids: CASSKHGTGNTEAFF. The CDR3 DNA follows: TGTGCCAGCAGCAAACACGGGACAGGGAACACTGAAGCTTTCTTT. V usage is TRBV25-1 and J usage is TRBJ1-1; 8 bases are a match to TRBD1. V dropped 6 bases and J dropped 1; count of bases not matched to a gene: 7. The CDR3 runs to 15 residues. The germline gives CDR1 MGHDK, CDR2 SYGVNS.

The V and J genes are TRBV7-6 and TRBJ2-3, with 11 bases identical to TRBD1. The CDR3 spans 16 residues. V lost 4 bases to trimming and J lost 5 bases; unmatched junction nucleotides: 8. Germline V gene lookup returns CDR1 SGHVS and CDR2 FNYEAQ. In DNA, the CDR3 is TGTGCCAGCAGCTCGAGTCCCGGGACAGGGGGAGATACGCAGTATTTT. It specifies CASSSSPGTGGDTQYF.

The CDR3 spells CASSVEGGNYRGYTF. DNA for the CDR3: TGTGCCAGCAGCGTAGAAGGAGGGAATTATCGGGGCTACACCTTC. The rearrangement links TRBV9 to TRBJ1-2; D gene uncertain. Trimming shortened V by 0 bases and J by 8 bases, and 17 bases separated the two germline ends. Germline values: CDR1 SGDLS, CDR2 YYNGEE. The CDR3 length is 15 residues.

V and J are TRBV11-2 and TRBJ1-6; D possibly corresponds to TRBD1 (5 bases). CDR1 is SGHAT and CDR2 is FQNNGV in the germline V gene. V was trimmed by 4 bases and J by 10 bases, leaving 17 bases between them. The CDR3 sequence is 15 residues long. The CDR3, as DNA: TGTGCCAGCAGCTCCACCTGGGGGGACTTCTCACCCCTCCACTTT. Protein: CASSSTWGDFSPLHF.

The chain has TRBV28 and TRBJ2-7; TRBD2 matches 9 bases. The germline V gene has CDR1 MDHEN and CDR2 SYDVKM. V lost 2 bases and J lost 3; bases outside the gene matches: 5. The CDR3 extends over 15 amino acids. CDR3 nucleotides: TGTGCCAGCAGTTTAGTACTAGCGGGCCTCTACGAGCAGTACTTC. Protein: CASSLVLAGLYEQYF.

This clone came up a few times. The rearrangement joins TRBV18 to TRBJ1-2; no clear D gene. Germline CDR1 KGHSH, CDR2 LQKENI. Trimming shortened V by 3 bases and J by 5 bases, and 10 bases separated the two germline ends. This CDR3 comprises 13 residues. CDR3 residues: CASSPPSIYGYTF. In DNA form, the CDR3 reads TGTGCCAGCTCACCTCCATCTATTTATGGCTACACCTTC.

The chain has TRBV28 and TRBJ2-7; 7 bases align to TRBD2. CDR1 is MDHEN and CDR2 is SYDVKM in the germline V gene. The CDR3 covers 16 residues. The junction had 13 bases not matched to a gene; V was cut back by 6 bases and J by 2 bases. The CDR3 region is CASSLTAGAGTYEQYF. The CDR3 DNA sequence: TGTGCCAGCAGCCTCACCGCCGGAGCGGGAACCTACGAGCAGTACTTC.

J is TRBJ2-2 and V is TRBV19; a possible D gene is TRBD2 (6 bases). The V gene's germline CDR1 is LNHDA and CDR2 SQIVND (reference sequence). The CDR3 is 15 residues long. Trimming stripped 7 bases from V and 0 bases from J, with 12 bases between. The CDR3 DNA is TGTGCCAGTAACCTGCTAGCGACGAACACCGGGGAGCTGTTTTTT. This codes for CASNLLATNTGELFF.